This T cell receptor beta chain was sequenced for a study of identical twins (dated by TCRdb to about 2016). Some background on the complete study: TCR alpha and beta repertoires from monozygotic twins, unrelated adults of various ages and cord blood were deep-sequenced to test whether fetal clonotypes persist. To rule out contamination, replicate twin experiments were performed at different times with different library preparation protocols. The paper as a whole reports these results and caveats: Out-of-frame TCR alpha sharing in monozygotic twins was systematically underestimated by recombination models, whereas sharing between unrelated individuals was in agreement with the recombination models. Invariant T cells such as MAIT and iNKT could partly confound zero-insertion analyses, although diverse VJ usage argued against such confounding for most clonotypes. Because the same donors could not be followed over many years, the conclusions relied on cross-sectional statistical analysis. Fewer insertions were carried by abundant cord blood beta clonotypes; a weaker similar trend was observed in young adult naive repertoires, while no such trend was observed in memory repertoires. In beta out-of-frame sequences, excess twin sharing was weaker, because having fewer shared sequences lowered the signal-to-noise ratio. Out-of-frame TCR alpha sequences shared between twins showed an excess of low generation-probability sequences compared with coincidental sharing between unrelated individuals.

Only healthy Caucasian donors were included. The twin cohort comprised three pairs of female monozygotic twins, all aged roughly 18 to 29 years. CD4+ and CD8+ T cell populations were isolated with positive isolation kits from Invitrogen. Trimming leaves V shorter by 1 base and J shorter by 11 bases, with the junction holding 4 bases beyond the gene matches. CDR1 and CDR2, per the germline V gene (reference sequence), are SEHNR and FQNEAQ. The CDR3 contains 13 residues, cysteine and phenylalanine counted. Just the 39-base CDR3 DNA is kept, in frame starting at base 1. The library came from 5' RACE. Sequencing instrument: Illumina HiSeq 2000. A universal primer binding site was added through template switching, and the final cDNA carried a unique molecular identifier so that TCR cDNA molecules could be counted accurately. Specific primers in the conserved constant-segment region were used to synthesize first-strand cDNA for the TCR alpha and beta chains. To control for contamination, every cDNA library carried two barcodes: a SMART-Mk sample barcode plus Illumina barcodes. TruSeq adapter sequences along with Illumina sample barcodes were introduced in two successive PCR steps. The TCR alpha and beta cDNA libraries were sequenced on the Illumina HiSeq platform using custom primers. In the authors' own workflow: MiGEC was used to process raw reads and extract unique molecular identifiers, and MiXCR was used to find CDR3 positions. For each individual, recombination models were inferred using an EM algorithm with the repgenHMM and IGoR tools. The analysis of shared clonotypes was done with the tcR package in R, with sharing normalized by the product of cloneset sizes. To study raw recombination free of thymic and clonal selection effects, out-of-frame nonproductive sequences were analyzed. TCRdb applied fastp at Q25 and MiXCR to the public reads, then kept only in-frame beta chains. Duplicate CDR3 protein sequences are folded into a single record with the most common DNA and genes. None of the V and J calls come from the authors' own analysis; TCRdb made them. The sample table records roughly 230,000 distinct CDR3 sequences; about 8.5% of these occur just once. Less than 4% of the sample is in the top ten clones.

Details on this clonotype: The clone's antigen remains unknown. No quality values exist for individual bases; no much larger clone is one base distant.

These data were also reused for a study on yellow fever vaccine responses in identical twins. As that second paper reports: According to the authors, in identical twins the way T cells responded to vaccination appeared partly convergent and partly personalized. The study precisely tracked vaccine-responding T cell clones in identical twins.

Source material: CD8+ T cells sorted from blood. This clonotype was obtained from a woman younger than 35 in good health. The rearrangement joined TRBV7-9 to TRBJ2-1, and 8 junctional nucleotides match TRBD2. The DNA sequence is TGTGCCAGCAGCTTAGGGGGTAGCGGGAAGCAGTTCTTC. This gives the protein CASSLGGSGKQFF.